The sequence of this T cell receptor beta chain was determined in a study of blood T cell repertoires in COVID-19. V trimming: 4 bases; J trimming: 7 bases; junction bases outside the gene matches: 10. Per germline, CDR1 SGHVS and CDR2 FNYEAQ. The CDR3 is made up of 15 amino acids. TCRdb keeps only in-frame clones here, not all; method: immunoSEQ multiplex PCR. The sample has 200,000 to 250,000 clones, almost 85% seen once. This clone was picked up one time. The chain joins TRBV7-6 to TRBJ1-2; 9 nucleotides align to TRBD1. The sequence came from a woman in her thirties or forties with acute or convalescent COVID-19. Input material: peripheral blood. The CDR3, as DNA: TGTGCCAGCAGCTCCGGGAGGGACAGGGTATCTGGCTACACCTTC. Protein sequence: CASSSGRDRVSGYTF.